This T cell receptor beta chain was retrieved from a study of response to subunit inactivated influenza vaccine. Study conclusions and caveats: New T cells are recruited in small numbers by each seasonal influenza vaccination, according to the authors' suggestion.

The germline V gene has CDR1 SNHLY and CDR2 FYNNEI. The CDR3 covers 14 residues. The V end was cut by 7 bases, the J end by 5 bases, with 15 bases between. This clonotype has only a few counts. Its antigen remains unidentified. In TCRdb, the RT-PCR reads were re-called with MiXCR into one record per CDR3 protein. The sample contains about 570,000 distinct CDR3 sequences, approximately 12% of which appear only once. This TCR came from a man over 45 who received an inactivated influenza vaccine. The rearrangement links TRBV2 to TRBJ2-4, with a possible D match to TRBD1 (6 bases). Here the sequenced sample was PBMCs from blood, taken on the day of vaccination. The CDR3 nucleotides are TGTGCCAGCACCAGGGGAGCTTCGGAAAACATTCAGTACTTC. This translates into CASTRGASENIQYF.